These T cell receptor beta chains were read from a single sample in a study of CD8+ T cells in alopecia areata. The repertoire was sequenced with immunoSEQ multiplex PCR; TCRdb's copy has only in-frame clones and lacks some. The sample has about 130,000 clones; roughly three fifths are singletons. Specimen: CD4+ T cells sorted from blood, collected at week 0. The receptors here all came from a human donor with alopecia areata. The CDR3 runs from the conserved cysteine through the conserved F or W. A D gene is named only where the DNA matches it firmly. Expanded clones get a size class; other rows say once, few or many, or leave the size out.

DNA,CDR3,V,size,D,J
TGTGCCAGCTCACGCGGGACTAGCGGACCAGATACGCAGTATTTT,CASSRGTSGPDTQYF,TRBV18,NA,TRBD2,TRBJ2-3
TGCGCCAGCAGCCGGCTCGGGGGGGACGGCGAGCAGTACTTC,CASSRLGGDGEQYF,TRBV5-1,NA,TRBD2,TRBJ2-7
TGTGCCAGCAGCGTAGTGGTCGAAACCGGGGAGCTGTTTTTT,CASSVVVETGELFF,TRBV9,NA,NA,TRBJ2-2
TGTGCCAGCAGCTTAATAACAGCAGATACGCAGTATTTT,CASSLITADTQYF,TRBV7-2,once,NA,TRBJ2-3
TGTGCCAGCAGCATTACAACTAATGAAAAACTGTTTTTT,CASSITTNEKLFF,TRBV7-2,NA,NA,TRBJ1-4
TGTGCCAGCAGCTTAGCAGGGGGCGTCAATCAGCCCCAGCATTTT,CASSLAGGVNQPQHF,TRBV7-9,NA,TRBD1,TRBJ1-5
TGTGCCAGCAGCGACTCAGGCGTGGCGGCTTACTCCTACAATGAGCAGTTCTTC,CASSDSGVAAYSYNEQFF,TRBV11-2,NA,NA,TRBJ2-1
TGTGCCAGCAGCGCGGGACAGGGGAGCACTGAAGCTTTCTTT,CASSAGQGSTEAFF,TRBV9,NA,TRBD1,TRBJ1-1
TGTGCCAGCAGCTATATCGAGAGAACGGGACTTGAGCAGTTCTTC,CASSYIERTGLEQFF,TRBV7-9,few,NA,TRBJ2-1
TGTGCCAGCAGCTTAGGACAGGGGGCGAATCAGCCCCAGCATTTT,CASSLGQGANQPQHF,TRBV7-9,few,TRBD1,TRBJ1-5
TGTGCCAGCTCACCACGCAGGGAGGAGCAGTTCTTC,CASSPRREEQFF,TRBV18,NA,NA,TRBJ2-1
TGTGCCAGCAGTCCTCCCACAGGGGGCTCGGAGCAGTACTTC,CASSPPTGGSEQYF,TRBV6-5,NA,TRBD1,TRBJ2-7
TGCGCCAGCAGCCGAACGTTCGGGGGCACAGATACGCAGTATTTT,CASSRTFGGTDTQYF,TRBV4-3,few,NA,TRBJ2-3
TGTGCCAGCAGCTGGGGGGGTGCCTACGAGCAGTACTTC,CASSWGGAYEQYF,TRBV25-1,NA,TRBD2,TRBJ2-7
TGTGCCATCAGTGAGGGACAGGGACGGGACGAGCAGTACTTC,CAISEGQGRDEQYF,TRBV10-3,NA,TRBD1,TRBJ2-7
TGTGCCAGCAGTGAATGGGTCGCAGGGGGCACCGGGGAGCTGTTTTTT,CASSEWVAGGTGELFF,TRBV25-1,NA,TRBD1,TRBJ2-2
TGTGCCAGCAGCGTCGGGGACCCCGGCGGGGAGACCCAGTACTTC,CASSVGDPGGETQYF,TRBV9,once,NA,TRBJ2-5
TGTGCCAGCAGTCGCGGACGGCTATCCTCCTACGAGCAGTACTTC,CASSRGRLSSYEQYF,TRBV27,NA,NA,TRBJ2-7
TGTGCCAGCAGCTTAGCGGCCGTGGGCACAGATACGCAGTATTTT,CASSLAAVGTDTQYF,TRBV7-9,NA,NA,TRBJ2-3
TGTGCCAGCAGTTCATGGACACCCCCGAAGGGCTACACCTTC,CASSSWTPPKGYTF,TRBV28,NA,NA,TRBJ1-2
TGCGCCAGCAGCCGGGACCACACCGGGGAGCTGTTTTTT,CASSRDHTGELFF,TRBV4-3,few,NA,TRBJ2-2
TGCGCCAGCAGCCCAGGAGCGGGAGAAGGGGCCGAGCAGTTCTTC,CASSPGAGEGAEQFF,TRBV5-1,few,TRBD2,TRBJ2-1
TGCAGCGCCAGAGGGGTAGCGGGGGGACGCACTAGCACAGATACGCAGTATTTT,CSARGVAGGRTSTDTQYF,TRBV29-1,NA,TRBD2,TRBJ2-3
TGCAGCGCCGGGGCGGCCAAAAACATTCAGTACTTC,CSAGAAKNIQYF,TRBV29-1,few,NA,TRBJ2-4
TGTGCCATCAGTGAGTCAATCGGGCAGAACGGCTACGAGCAGTACTTC,CAISESIGQNGYEQYF,TRBV10-3,few,NA,TRBJ2-7
TGTGCCAGCCAAGGGAAATATACGCAGTATTTT,CASQGKYTQYF,TRBV6-5,NA,NA,TRBJ2-3
TGTGCCTGGAGCCTAGCGGGATTTTATACCGGGGAGCTGTTTTTT,CAWSLAGFYTGELFF,TRBV30,NA,TRBD2,TRBJ2-2
TGTGCCAGCAGCTTGGTCGCGCACGCCACCCAGTATTTT,CASSLVAHATQYF,TRBV5-4,NA,NA,TRBJ2-3
TGTGCCGGCACAGTGGAGGGAAAGCAGTATTTT,CAGTVEGKQYF,TRBV6-1,NA,NA,TRBJ2-3
TGCGCCAGCGGGACAGGTACCCAAGAGACCCAGTACTTC,CASGTGTQETQYF,TRBV5-1,few,TRBD1,TRBJ2-5
TGCGCCAGCAGCCCGAACGTTAACTATGGCTACACCTTC,CASSPNVNYGYTF,TRBV5-1,NA,NA,TRBJ1-2